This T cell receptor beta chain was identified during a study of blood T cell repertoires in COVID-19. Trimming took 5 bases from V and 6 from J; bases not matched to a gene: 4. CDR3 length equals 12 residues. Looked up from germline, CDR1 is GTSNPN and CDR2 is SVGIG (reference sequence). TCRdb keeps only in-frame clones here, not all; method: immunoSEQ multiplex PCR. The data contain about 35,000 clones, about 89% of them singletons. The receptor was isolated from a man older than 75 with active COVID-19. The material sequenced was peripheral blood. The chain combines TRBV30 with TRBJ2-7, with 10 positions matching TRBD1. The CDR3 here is CAWGQGVGEQYF. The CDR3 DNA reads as TGTGCCTGGGGACAGGGGGTGGGCGAGCAGTACTTC. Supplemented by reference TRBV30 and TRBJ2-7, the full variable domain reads SQTIHQWPATLVQPVGSPLSLECTVEGTSNPNLYWYRQAAGRGLQLLFYSVGIGQISSEVPQNLSASRPQDRQFILSSKKLLLSDSGFYLCAWGQGVGEQYFGPGTRLTVT.